One and the same sample provided the 30 T cell receptor beta chains below, sequenced in a study of CD8+ T cells in alopecia areata. Treatment described: oral pan-JAK inhibitor, 5-10 mg twice daily. In each case, RNA was isolated and then reverse transcribed into cDNA as the sequencing template. Assay used: immunoSEQ multiplex PCR; TCRdb lists only in-frame clones, some missing. This sample has around 150,000 clones, with approximately 85% found just once. Specimen: CD8+ T cells sorted from blood, collected at week 4, from a patient treated with tofacitinib. These receptors were taken from a human donor with alopecia areata.

The chain joins TRBV10-3 to TRBJ1-2; tentatively, D is TRBD1 (6 bases). Germline V gives CDR1 ENHRY, CDR2 SYGVKD. This CDR3 contains 16 residues. V lost 6 bases and J lost 2, with 19 bases in between. In DNA form, the CDR3 reads TGTGCCATCAGCCCTGGTAGAGGGGACACGAACTATGGCTACACCTTC. Translation: CAISPGRGDTNYGYTF.

The chain carries TRBV4-1 and TRBJ1-1; 7 bases line up with TRBD1. V was clipped by 3 bases and J by 0 bases; unmatched bases: 13. This CDR3 comprises 18 residues. The germline V gene has CDR1 MGHRA and CDR2 YSYEKL. CDR3 region: CASSQAVGTAVLNTEAFF. DNA for the CDR3: TGCGCCAGCAGCCAGGCCGTAGGGACAGCCGTCTTGAACACTGAAGCTTTCTTT.

The sample holds one count of this clone. J is TRBJ2-5 and V is TRBV7-2; 8 bases agree with TRBD2. Germline V lookup: CDR1 SGHTA, CDR2 FQGNSA. The CDR3 contains 17 residues. The trim removed 3 bases at V and 5 bases at J, leaving 14 bases unmatched. CDR3 coding DNA: TGTGCCAGCAGCTTCCCCCTGGGTCGGGGGGGCTGGGAGACCCAGTACTTC. Translating gives CASSFPLGRGGWETQYF.

The chain uses TRBV14 and TRBJ1-4, with D possibly being TRBD1 (5 bases). Trimming removed 4 bases at V and 3 bases at J, with 15 bases between. Germline CDR1 SGHDN, CDR2 FVKESK. This CDR3 has 16 amino acids. This CDR3 is CASSPIGVTANEKLFF. CDR3 nucleotide sequence: TGTGCCAGCAGCCCGATAGGGGTGACAGCTAATGAAAAACTGTTTTTT.

The chain joins TRBV4-2 to TRBJ2-5; D is uncertain. Deletions cut 0 bases from V and 2 bases from J, with 10 bases between. Germline CDR1 and CDR2: LGHNA and YNFKEQ. There are 15 residues in the CDR3. The CDR3 protein is CASSQDSGLQETQYF. The DNA of the CDR3 is TGTGCCAGCAGCCAAGATTCTGGCTTACAAGAGACCCAGTACTTC.

Only a few counts were recorded for this clone. The chain couples TRBV29-1 to TRBJ2-3, with 16 bases that match TRBD2. Trimming removed 1 base from V and 5 bases from J; junction bases left unmatched: 6. CDR3 length: 17 amino acids. Germline lookup yields CDR1 SQVTM and CDR2 ANQGSEA. The CDR3 region has the DNA TGCAGCGTTGAAGCCGGGACTAGCGGGGGGGCCGTAGATACGCAGTATTTT. It specifies CSVEAGTSGGAVDTQYF.

The chain links TRBV6-5 to TRBJ1-1; no clear D. Germline assignment: CDR1 MNHEY and CDR2 SVGAGI. This CDR3 has 13 residues. V was cut by 2 bases and J by 4 bases, with 8 bases left in between. The CDR3, as DNA: TGTGCCAGCAGTTACGTAGGGAGCACTGAAGCTTTCTTT. Translated, it gives CASSYVGSTEAFF.

On this clone itself: In the same sample, other DNA sequences code for this CDR3. The chain employs TRBV6-6 and TRBJ2-5; the D is unclear. Trimming shortened V by 3 bases and J by 4 bases, and 3 bases separated the two germline ends. In germline, CDR1 is MNHNY, CDR2 SVGAGI (reference sequence). The CDR3 runs 11 residues. This CDR3 is CASSYGETQYF. The CDR3 DNA is TGTGCCAGCAGTTATGGAGAGACCCAGTACTTC.

The genes are TRBV7-3 and TRBJ2-5, with 8 bases matching TRBD1. This CDR3 has 15 residues. The germline V gene encodes CDR1 SGHTA and CDR2 FQGTGA. With 4 bases clipped from V and 4 bases from J, the junction kept 8 bases outside the gene matches. The CDR3 nucleotides read TGTGCCAGCAGCTCACTTGGCGGACAGGGAGAGACCCAGTACTTC. Translating it yields CASSSLGGQGETQYF.

The CDR3 reads CASSATGSQETQYF. CDR3 in DNA: TGTGCCAGCAGTGCGACAGGGAGCCAAGAGACCCAGTACTTC. This sequence joins TRBV28 and TRBJ2-5; 7 bases are shared with TRBD1. Per germline, CDR1 MDHEN and CDR2 SYDVKM. This CDR3 has 14 amino acids. The J segment lost 1 base and the V segment lost 5 bases, leaving 4 bases of the junction unmatched.

The chain employs TRBV7-6 and TRBJ2-1; 7 bases are a match to TRBD1. The junction had 6 bases not matched to a gene; V was cut back by 5 bases and J by 2 bases. The germline gives CDR1 SGHVS, CDR2 FNYEAQ. The CDR3 is 15 residues long. This CDR3 reads CASSVRGGAYNEQFF. CDR3 nucleotides: TGTGCCAGCAGCGTACGAGGGGGCGCCTACAATGAGCAGTTCTTC.

The gene calls are TRBV4-1 and TRBJ1-1, with D perhaps TRBD1 (6 bases). Germline V lookup: CDR1 MGHRA, CDR2 YSYEKL. The CDR3 extends over 17 amino acids. V lost 4 bases to trimming and J lost 0 bases, with 18 bases between them. In DNA form, the CDR3 reads TGCGCCAGCAGCCCCCTACCGGGACACACCATGAACACTGAAGCTTTCTTT. Its protein is CASSPLPGHTMNTEAFF.

This clone has a handful of counts. V and J are TRBV29-1 and TRBJ2-7, with 12 bases matching TRBD1. The CDR3 is made up of 15 amino acids. Trimming took 1 base from V and 2 from J; bases not matched to a gene: 3. CDR1 and CDR2 (germline): SQVTM, ANQGSEA. CDR3 protein: CSVEGGQGATYEQYF. CDR3 nucleotide sequence: TGCAGCGTTGAAGGGGGACAGGGGGCAACCTACGAGCAGTACTTC.

The V and J genes are TRBV27 and TRBJ2-1; 8 bases align to TRBD2. This CDR3 comprises 17 residues. Losses at the gene ends were 6 bases for V and 5 bases for J; bases not matched to a gene: 15. Germline V gene data show CDR1 as MNHEY and CDR2 as SMNVEV (reference sequence). The CDR3 region has the DNA TGTGCCAGCAGCCCAAAAGCCGGGACTAGGGGGAACAATGAGCAGTTCTTC. Residues: CASSPKAGTRGNNEQFF.

V usage is TRBV4-2 and J usage is TRBJ1-1; tentatively, D is TRBD1 (6 bases). Trimming took off 0 bases at V and 0 bases at J, with 11 bases between the two ends. CDR1 and CDR2 from the germline V gene are LGHNA and YNFKEQ. The CDR3 is 16 residues long. DNA for the CDR3: TGTGCCAGCAGCCAAGAGGGGGCGAGAATGAACACTGAAGCTTTCTTT. Translation gives CASSQEGARMNTEAFF.

This clone was counted a few times. V gene TRBV7-9 combines with J gene TRBJ2-7, with 8 bases that match TRBD1. The CDR3 covers 15 residues. With V trimmed by 4 bases and J by 3 bases, 8 bases remained unmatched. Germline V lookup: CDR1 SEHNR, CDR2 FQNEAQ (reference sequence). The CDR3 sequence is CASSSGHRGDYEQYF. In DNA form, the CDR3 reads TGTGCCAGCAGCTCCGGTCACAGGGGGGACTACGAGCAGTACTTC.

This chain joins TRBV27 and TRBJ2-5; 7 nucleotides align to TRBD1. The J call may be incorrect, as the DNA end agrees better with TRBJ2-7. CDR3 length: 14 residues. CDR1 MNHEY and CDR2 SMNVEV come from the germline V gene (reference sequence). This CDR3 is CASRYSDRSYEQYF. The CDR3 DNA sequence: TGTGCCAGCAGATACTCGGACAGGTCCTACGAGCAGTACTTC.

The chain has TRBV27 and TRBJ2-7; the match to TRBD1 covers 9 bases. The V gene's germline CDR1 is MNHEY and CDR2 SMNVEV (reference sequence). Trimming at V came to 5 bases and at J to 6 bases, leaving 8 bases not matched to a gene. The CDR3 totals 14 residues. CDR3 amino acids: CASSPQTGGGEQYF. CDR3 nucleotides: TGTGCCAGCAGTCCTCAGACAGGGGGAGGCGAGCAGTACTTC.

The chain links TRBV7-9 to TRBJ2-2, with TRBD1 identical over 8 bases. The CDR3 covers 15 residues. From germline, CDR1 is SEHNR and CDR2 FQNEAQ (reference sequence). V shed 8 bases and J 1 base; nucleotides not matched to a gene: 6. CDR3 sequence (DNA): TGTGCCAGCGACTCCGGGACAGGGAACACCGGGGAGCTGTTTTTT. Protein product: CASDSGTGNTGELFF.

The chain links TRBV6-5 to TRBJ2-5, with a tentative D call TRBD1 (6 bases). Germline CDR1 MNHEY, CDR2 SVGAGI. The CDR3 runs 14 residues. Trimming left V 4 bases short and J 3 bases short, with 12 bases between. The CDR3 loop is CASSSREGEETQYF. CDR3 nucleotides: TGTGCCAGCAGTTCTAGAGAGGGGGAAGAGACCCAGTACTTC.

The chain combines TRBV4-1 with TRBJ1-2; TRBD1 is a possible D gene (6 bases). Germline-derived CDR1 and CDR2 are MGHRA and YSYEKL. CDR3 size: 15 residues. V lost 1 base and J lost 4, with 13 bases in between. The CDR3 bases are TGCGCCAGCAGCCAAGTTGGCAGGGGAGGCTATGGCTACACCTTC. It encodes CASSQVGRGGYGYTF.

The V and J genes are TRBV19 and TRBJ2-1; D might be TRBD2 (5 bases). CDR1 and CDR2 from the germline V gene are LNHDA and SQIVND (reference sequence). The V and J ends lost 2 bases and 6 bases respectively, with 11 bases between them. The CDR3 consists of 14 residues. The CDR3, as DNA: TGTGCCAGTAGTATACTAGCTTCTTCCAATGAGCAGTTCTTC. It is translated as CASSILASSNEQFF. The entire variable domain, with the rest obtained from reference TRBV19 and TRBJ2-1, is as follows: DGGITQSPKYLFRKEGQNVTLSCEQNLNHDAMYWYRQDPGQGLRLIYYSQIVNDFQKGDIAEGYSVSREKKESFPLTVTSAQKNPTAFYLCASSILASSNEQFFGPGTRLTVL.

As regards this clone: The sample holds other DNA sequences that translate to the same CDR3. The chain has TRBV9 and TRBJ2-3; D remains unclear. Looked up from germline, CDR1 is SGDLS and CDR2 is YYNGEE. This CDR3 contains 11 residues. V was trimmed by 2 bases and J by 6 bases, leaving 4 bases between them. The CDR3 here is CASSVFDTQYF. As DNA, the CDR3 is TGTGCCAGCAGCGTTTTCGATACGCAGTATTTT.

V gene TRBV19 combines with J gene TRBJ2-6; D gene unclear. This CDR3 has 15 amino acids. Trimming removed 0 bases at V and 0 bases at J, with 3 bases between. The germline V gene has CDR1 LNHDA and CDR2 SQIVND (reference sequence). The CDR3 DNA sequence: TGTGCCAGTAGTATAGATCTCTCTGGGGCCAACGTCCTGACTTTC. It yields the protein CASSIDLSGANVLTF.

The CDR3 loop reads CASSYAPRTVQETQYF. CDR3 nucleotides: TGCGCCAGCAGCTACGCCCCCCGGACAGTCCAAGAGACCCAGTACTTC. This chain uses TRBV5-1 with TRBJ2-5; tentative D call: TRBD1 (6 bases). V lost 3 bases and J lost 1, with 16 bases in between. The CDR3 length is 16 residues. The germline CDR1 and CDR2 sequences are SGHRS and YFSETQ. Filled out from reference TRBV5-1 and TRBJ2-5, the complete variable domain reads KAGVTQTPRYLIKTRGQQVTLSCSPISGHRSVSWYQQTPGQGLQFLFEYFSETQRNKGNFPGRFSGRQFSNSRSEMNVSTLELGDSALYLCASSYAPRTVQETQYFGPGTRLLVL.

This clone came up many times. V usage is TRBV7-9 and J usage is TRBJ1-5, with TRBD1 as a possible D gene (5 bases). The CDR3 totals 15 residues. With 5 bases removed from V and 7 bases from J, the gap between germline ends came to 18 bases. Germline V CDR1 and CDR2: SEHNR, FQNEAQ (reference sequence). CDR3 in amino acids: CASSDVGPAIQPQHF. The CDR3 DNA sequence: TGTGCCAGCAGCGACGTGGGACCGGCAATCCAGCCCCAGCATTTT.

The V and J genes are TRBV4-3 and TRBJ1-2; D is possibly TRBD1 (5 bases). The germline V gene has CDR1 LGHNA and CDR2 YSLEER. V was trimmed by 1 base and J by 9 bases, leaving 9 bases between them. The CDR3 is made up of 12 amino acids. For the CDR3, the DNA is TGCGCCAGCAGCCAAGTGGGGCGGCGCTACACCTTC. Translating gives CASSQVGRRYTF.

This clone was detected a few times. The chain is built from TRBV5-6 and TRBJ1-2; D is undetermined. Germline-derived CDR1 and CDR2 are SGHDT and YYEEEE. There are 16 residues in the CDR3. The V end lost 4 bases, the J end lost 4 bases, and 20 bases lay between the germline ends. CDR3 nucleotide sequence: TGTGCCAGCAGCATCCCGGGAGGAGATATGGCCTATGGCTACACCTTC. Its protein is CASSIPGGDMAYGYTF.

This sequence joins TRBV19 and TRBJ1-5, with 11 positions matching TRBD1. Germline V gene lookup returns CDR1 LNHDA and CDR2 SQIVND (reference sequence). V shed 7 bases, J shed 5 bases, and the junction held 13 bases outside the gene matches. The CDR3 runs to 17 residues. CDR3 loop: CASTPGQGASGDQPQHF. Written as DNA, the CDR3 is TGTGCCAGTACCCCTGGACAGGGGGCATCTGGGGATCAGCCCCAGCATTTT. Full variable domain (missing parts from reference TRBV19 and TRBJ1-5): DGGITQSPKYLFRKEGQNVTLSCEQNLNHDAMYWYRQDPGQGLRLIYYSQIVNDFQKGDIAEGYSVSREKKESFPLTVTSAQKNPTAFYLCASTPGQGASGDQPQHFGDGTRLSIL.

This rearrangement joins TRBV7-2 to TRBJ2-5; 15 nucleotides line up with TRBD2. The V segment lost 5 bases and the J segment 2 bases; nucleotides outside the gene matches: 9. The CDR3 is 18 residues long. The V gene's germline CDR1 is SGHTA and CDR2 FQGNSA. CDR3 DNA sequence: TGTGCCAGCAGCCCCTCCCCGGGACTAGCGGGGGGTCAAGAGACCCAGTACTTC. This codes for CASSPSPGLAGGQETQYF.